The text below deals with one T cell receptor (beta chain). This specimen belongs to a study of early T cells in non-severe SARS-CoV-2 infection. One entry per CDR3 protein results from TCRdb running MiXCR on the 5' RACE reads. The repertoire holds around 89,000 distinct CDR3 sequences, with roughly 14% as singletons. Germline lookup yields CDR1 MNHNS and CDR2 SASEGT. Trimming took 5 bases from V and 7 from J; bases not matched to a gene: 5. The CDR3 loop spans 15 amino acids. The source of this sequence is an adult who was a healthcare worker with PCR-confirmed SARS-CoV-2 infection or an uninfected control (not recorded which). The chain is built from TRBV6-1 and TRBJ2-1, with TRBD2 matching over 13 bases. The sample was whole blood. The CDR3 bases are TGTGCCAGCAGTCCTTGGACTAGCGGGGGAAATGAGCAGTTCTTC. The encoded protein is CASSPWTSGGNEQFF.